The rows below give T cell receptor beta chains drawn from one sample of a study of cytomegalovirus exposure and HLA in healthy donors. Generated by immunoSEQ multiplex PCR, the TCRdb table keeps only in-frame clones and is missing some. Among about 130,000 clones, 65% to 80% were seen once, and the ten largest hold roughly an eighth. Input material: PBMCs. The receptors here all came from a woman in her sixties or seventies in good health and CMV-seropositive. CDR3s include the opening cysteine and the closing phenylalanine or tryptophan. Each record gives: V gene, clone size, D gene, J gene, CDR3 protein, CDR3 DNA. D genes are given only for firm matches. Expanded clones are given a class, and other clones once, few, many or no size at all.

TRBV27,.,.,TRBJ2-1,CASSRQVGSQYNEQFF,TGTGCCAGCAGTCGACAGGTCGGCTCCCAATACAATGAGCAGTTCTTC
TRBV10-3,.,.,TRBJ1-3,CAITSPRSSGNTIYF,TGTGCCATCACATCCCCTCGGTCCTCTGGAAACACCATATATTTT
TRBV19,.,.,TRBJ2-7,CASTIRGGSYEQYF,TGTGCCAGTACCATAAGGGGCGGATCCTACGAGCAGTACTTC
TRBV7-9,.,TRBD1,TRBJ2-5,CASSDQGQGSQETQYF,TGTGCCAGCAGCGACCAAGGACAGGGATCCCAAGAGACCCAGTACTTC
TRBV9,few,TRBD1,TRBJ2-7,CASSVGQGPSYEQYF,TGTGCCAGCAGCGTTGGACAGGGACCCTCCTACGAGCAGTACTTC
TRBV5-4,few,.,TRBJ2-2,CASSFSSNPEGELFF,TGTGCCAGCAGCTTCTCTAGTAATCCTGAGGGGGAGCTGTTTTTT
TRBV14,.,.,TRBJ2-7,CASSPYLNSYEQYF,TGTGCCAGCAGCCCCTATCTGAACTCCTACGAGCAGTACTTC
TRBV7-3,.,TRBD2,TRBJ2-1,CASSQTSGSPSEQFF,TGTGCCAGCAGCCAAACTAGCGGGAGTCCAAGCGAACAGTTCTTC
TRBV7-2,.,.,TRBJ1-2,CASSLEGQSYGYTF,TGTGCCAGCAGCTTAGAAGGACAGTCCTATGGCTACACCTTC
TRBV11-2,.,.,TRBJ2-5,CASSLDRETQYF,TGTGCCAGCAGCTTAGATCGAGAGACCCAGTACTTC
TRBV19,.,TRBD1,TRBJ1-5,CASSIMGQGSNQPQHF,TGTGCCAGTAGTATAATGGGACAGGGTAGCAATCAGCCCCAGCATTTT
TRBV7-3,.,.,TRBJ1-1,CASSSLSNTEAFF,TGTGCCAGCAGCTCTCTATCGAACACTGAAGCTTTCTTT
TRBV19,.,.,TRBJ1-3,CASSSIEGVQAGNTIYF,TGTGCCAGTAGTTCCATCGAGGGGGTTCAAGCGGGAAACACCATATATTTT
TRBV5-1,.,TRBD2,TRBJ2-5,CASSLGLGSGEQETQYF,TGCGCCAGCAGCTTGGGCTTAGGTAGCGGGGAACAAGAGACCCAGTACTTC
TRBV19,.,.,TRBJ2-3,CASSTRPGLRVGTDTQYF,TGTGCCAGTAGTACGAGACCGGGACTCAGGGTAGGCACAGATACGCAGTATTTT
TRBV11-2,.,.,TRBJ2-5,CASGLGGEQYF,TGTGCCAGCGGCCTCGGAGGGGAGCAGTACTTC
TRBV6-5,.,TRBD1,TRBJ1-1,CASSRYRGEAFF,TGTGCCAGCAGCCGCTACAGGGGCGAAGCTTTCTTT
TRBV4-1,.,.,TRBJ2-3,CASSQDRSTDTQYF,TGCGCCAGCAGCCAAGACCGGAGCACAGATACGCAGTATTTT
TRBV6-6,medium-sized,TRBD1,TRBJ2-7,CASSFGQGAGYEQYF,TGTGCCAGCAGTTTCGGACAGGGGGCTGGGTACGAGCAGTACTTC
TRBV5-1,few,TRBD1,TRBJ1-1,CASSSGQPNTEAFF,TGCGCCAGCAGCTCGGGACAGCCGAACACTGAAGCTTTCTTT
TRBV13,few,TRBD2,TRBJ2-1,CASSPSGRPKYNEQFF,TGTGCCAGCAGCCCAAGCGGGAGGCCCAAATACAATGAGCAGTTCTTC
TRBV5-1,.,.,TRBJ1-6,CASSLFGASYNSPLHF,TGCGCCAGCAGCTTGTTTGGGGCGTCCTATAATTCACCCCTCCACTTT
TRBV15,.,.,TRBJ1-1,CAASRGELGLTEAFF,TGTGCCGCCAGCCGCGGGGAACTAGGGCTCACTGAAGCTTTCTTT
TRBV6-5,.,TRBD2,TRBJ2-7,CASSYDLAGASYEQYF,TGTGCCAGCAGTTACGATCTAGCGGGGGCCTCCTACGAGCAGTACTTC
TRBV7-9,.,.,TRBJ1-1,CASSLSGLVTEAFF,TGTGCCAGCAGCTTAAGTGGGCTGGTCACTGAAGCTTTCTTT
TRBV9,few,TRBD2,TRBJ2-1,CASSYTSGPSYNEQFF,TGTGCCAGCAGCTATACTAGCGGGCCTTCCTACAATGAGCAGTTCTTC
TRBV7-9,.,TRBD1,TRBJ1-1,CSSSLSLTGGNTEAFF,TGTTCCAGCAGCTTATCCCTGACAGGGGGGAACACTGAAGCTTTCTTT
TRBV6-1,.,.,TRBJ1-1,CASSEWGRGKDTEAFF,TGTGCCAGCAGTGAATGGGGGAGGGGAAAGGACACTGAAGCTTTCTTT
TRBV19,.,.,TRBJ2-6,CASSIQVTSGANVLTF,TGTGCCAGTAGTATACAGGTGACCTCTGGGGCCAACGTCCTGACTTTC
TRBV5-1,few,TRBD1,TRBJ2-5,CASSLGDSPGTQYF,TGCGCCAGCAGCTTGGGGGACAGCCCCGGGACCCAGTACTTC
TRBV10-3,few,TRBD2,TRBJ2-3,CATQAGKADTQYF,TGTGCCACCCAAGCGGGAAAGGCGGATACGCAGTATTTT
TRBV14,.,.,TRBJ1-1,CASSQKNQPPQSAFF,TGTGCCAGCAGCCAAAAAAACCAACCCCCGCAAAGCGCTTTCTTT
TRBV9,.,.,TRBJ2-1,CASSVGLGLNNEQFF,TGTGCCAGCAGCGTAGGTTTGGGCCTTAACAATGAGCAGTTCTTC
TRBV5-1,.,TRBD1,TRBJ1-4,CASSSGTGDEKLFF,TGCGCCAGCAGCTCCGGGACAGGGGATGAAAAACTGTTTTTT
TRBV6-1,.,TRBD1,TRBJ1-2,CASSTPGQGYTF,TGTGCCAGCAGTACCCCGGGACAGGGCTACACCTTC
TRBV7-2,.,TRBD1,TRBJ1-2,CASSPQGHTGYTF,TGTGCCAGCAGCCCACAGGGGCATACAGGCTACACCTTC
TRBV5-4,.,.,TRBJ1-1,CASYLPTATNTEAFF,TGTGCCAGCTATCTTCCCACAGCTACGAACACTGAAGCTTTCTTT
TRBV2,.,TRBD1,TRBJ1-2,CASSGQGSNYGYTF,TGTGCCAGCAGTGGACAGGGATCTAACTATGGCTACACCTTC
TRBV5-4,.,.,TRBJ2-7,CASSLGRLSGEQYF,TGTGCCAGCAGCTTGGGCAGGTTGTCTGGCGAGCAGTACTTC
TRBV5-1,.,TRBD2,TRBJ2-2,CASSTRAGGGTGELFF,TGCGCCAGCAGCACCAGAGCGGGAGGGGGCACCGGGGAGCTGTTTTTT
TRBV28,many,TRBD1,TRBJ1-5,CASSTGQGNQPQHF,TGTGCCAGCAGTACGGGACAGGGCAATCAGCCCCAGCATTTT
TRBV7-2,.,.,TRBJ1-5,CASSLQQGGNQPQHF,TGTGCCAGCAGCTTACAACAGGGTGGCAATCAGCCCCAGCATTTT
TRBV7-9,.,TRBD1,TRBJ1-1,CASSPWTGSGEAFF,TGTGCCAGCAGCCCCTGGACAGGGAGTGGTGAAGCTTTCTTT
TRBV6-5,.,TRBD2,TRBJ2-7,CASSPGTSVSYEQYF,TGTGCCAGCAGTCCGGGGACTAGCGTGTCCTACGAGCAGTACTTC
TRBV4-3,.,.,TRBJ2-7,CASSQEQRWYEQYF,TGCGCCAGCAGCCAAGAGCAGCGGTGGTACGAGCAGTACTTC
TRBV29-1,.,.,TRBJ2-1,CSVVDGIYNEQFF,TGCAGCGTTGTAGATGGCATCTACAATGAGCAGTTCTTC
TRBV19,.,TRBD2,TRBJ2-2,CASSRLAGATGELFF,TGTGCCAGTTCCCGACTAGCGGGAGCGACCGGGGAGCTGTTTTTT
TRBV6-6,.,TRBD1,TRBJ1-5,CASTTGTALNQPQHF,TGTGCCAGCACCACCGGGACAGCCCTCAATCAGCCCCAGCATTTT
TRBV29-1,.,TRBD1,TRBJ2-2,CSVQGAGTGELFF,TGCAGCGTGCAGGGGGCGGGAACCGGGGAGCTGTTTTTT
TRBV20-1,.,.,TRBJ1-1,CSAPAGTEAFF,TGCAGTGCTCCGGCCGGGACTGAAGCTTTCTTT
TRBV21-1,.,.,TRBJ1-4,CASSKEWRDWSNEKLFF,TGTGCCAGCAGCAAAGAGTGGAGGGATTGGAGTAATGAAAAACTGTTTTTT
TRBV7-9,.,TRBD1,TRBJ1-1,CASSRGVTGQAFF,TGTGCCAGCAGCCGTGGGGTGACAGGGCAAGCTTTCTTT